This T cell receptor beta chain originates from a study of regulatory T cells in long-lasting Graves disease. Overall study: Graves' patients who were just diagnosed had used antithyroid drugs for under 3 months. General observations from the study: Patients with persistent disease showed a bias toward TRBV28, TRBJ1-2 and TRBJ2-5.

Investigators prepared the TCR beta libraries by applying iRepertoire HTBI primers and Arm-PCR of CDR3 regions. Using its own MiXCR run on the multiplex PCR reads, TCRdb lists one record per CDR3 protein. The table shows 350,000 to 450,000 distinct CDR3 sequences, with around 11% occurring only once. CDR3 length: 16 amino acids. Per the germline V gene, CDR1 is LGHNA and CDR2 is YNFKEQ. Trimming cost V 2 bases and J 6 bases; bases outside gene matches: 9. As to time point: newly diagnosed GD, antithyroid drugs for less than 3 months. From PBMCs, RNA was extracted and then used to make the TCR library. On this clonotype: Antigen specificity is unknown.

The same sample was also used in a study of T cells in Graves' hyperthyroidism and ophthalmopathy.

This TCR came from a woman younger than 30 with Graves disease. The sample consisted of peripheral blood mononuclear cells (PBMCs), taken at new diagnosis, from a patient treated with antithyroid drugs. The J gene is TRBJ2-1, the V gene TRBV4-2, with 8 bases identical to TRBD1. The DNA of the CDR3 is TGTGCCAGCAGCCAACATATAGGACAGGGAGGCAATGAGCAGTTCTTC. It yields the protein CASSQHIGQGGNEQFF.